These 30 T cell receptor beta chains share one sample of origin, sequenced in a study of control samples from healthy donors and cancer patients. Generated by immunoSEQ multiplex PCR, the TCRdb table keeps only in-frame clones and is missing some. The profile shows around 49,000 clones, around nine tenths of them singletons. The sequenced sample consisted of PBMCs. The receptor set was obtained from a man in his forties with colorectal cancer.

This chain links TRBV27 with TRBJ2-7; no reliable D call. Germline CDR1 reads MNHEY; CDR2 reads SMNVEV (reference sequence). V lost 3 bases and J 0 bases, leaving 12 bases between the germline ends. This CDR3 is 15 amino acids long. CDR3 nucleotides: TGTGCCAGCAGTTTTGCGGCCCCCCTCTCCTACGAGCAGTACTTC. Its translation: CASSFAAPLSYEQYF.

CDR3 coding DNA: TGTGCCAGCAGCCTGGGACAGGGTGGTGGCTACACCTTC. Its translation: CASSLGQGGGYTF. The genes are TRBV14 and TRBJ1-2, with 9 positions matching TRBD1. The CDR3 contains 13 residues. V lost 4 bases to trimming and J lost 7 bases; unmatched junction nucleotides: 4. Germline values: CDR1 SGHDN, CDR2 FVKESK.

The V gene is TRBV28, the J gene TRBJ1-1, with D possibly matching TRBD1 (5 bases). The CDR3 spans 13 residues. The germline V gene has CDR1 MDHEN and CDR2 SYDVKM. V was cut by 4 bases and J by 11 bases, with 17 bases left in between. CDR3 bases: TGTGCCAGCAGTTCCCAGGGCAGTAAATCGGCTTTCTTT. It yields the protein CASSSQGSKSAFF.

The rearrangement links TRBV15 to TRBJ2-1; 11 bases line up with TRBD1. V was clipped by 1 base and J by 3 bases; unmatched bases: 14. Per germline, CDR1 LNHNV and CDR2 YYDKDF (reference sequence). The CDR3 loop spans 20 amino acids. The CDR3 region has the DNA TGTGCCACCAGCAGAGCGCGATCTCCCCTCGGGACAGGGGGCTACAATGAGCAGTTCTTC. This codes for CATSRARSPLGTGGYNEQFF.

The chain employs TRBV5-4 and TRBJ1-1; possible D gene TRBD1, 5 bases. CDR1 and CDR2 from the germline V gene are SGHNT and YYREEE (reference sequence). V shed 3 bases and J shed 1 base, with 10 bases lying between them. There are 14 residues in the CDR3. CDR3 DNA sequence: TGTGCCAGCAGCTGGGCGGACACGAACACTGAAGCTTTCTTT. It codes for CASSWADTNTEAFF.

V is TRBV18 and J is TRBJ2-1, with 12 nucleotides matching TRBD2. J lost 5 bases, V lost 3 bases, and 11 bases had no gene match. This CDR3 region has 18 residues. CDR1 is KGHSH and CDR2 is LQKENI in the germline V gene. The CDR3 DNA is TGTGCCAGCTCACCCCTAAGACTAGCGGGAGAAGCCCACAATGAGCAGTTCTTC. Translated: CASSPLRLAGEAHNEQFF. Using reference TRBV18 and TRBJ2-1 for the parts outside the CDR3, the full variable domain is NAGVMQNPRHLVRRRGQEARLRCSPMKGHSHVYWYRQLPEEGLKFMVYLQKENIIDESGMPKERFSAEFPKEGPSILRIQQVVRGDSAAYFCASSPLRLAGEAHNEQFFGPGTRLTVL.

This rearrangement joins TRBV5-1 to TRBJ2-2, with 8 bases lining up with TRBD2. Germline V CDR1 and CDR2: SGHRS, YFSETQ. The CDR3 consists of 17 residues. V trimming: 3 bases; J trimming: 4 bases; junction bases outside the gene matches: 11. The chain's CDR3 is CASSSGAGVASTGELFF. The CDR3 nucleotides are TGCGCCAGCAGCTCCGGAGCGGGAGTGGCTAGCACCGGGGAGCTGTTTTTT.

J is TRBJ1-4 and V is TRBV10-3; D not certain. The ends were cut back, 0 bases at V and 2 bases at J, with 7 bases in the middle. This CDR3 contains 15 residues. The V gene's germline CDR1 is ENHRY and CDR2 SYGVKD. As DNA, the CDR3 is TGTGCCATCAGTGAGTCACGGTCGACTAATGAAAAACTGTTTTTT. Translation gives CAISESRSTNEKLFF.

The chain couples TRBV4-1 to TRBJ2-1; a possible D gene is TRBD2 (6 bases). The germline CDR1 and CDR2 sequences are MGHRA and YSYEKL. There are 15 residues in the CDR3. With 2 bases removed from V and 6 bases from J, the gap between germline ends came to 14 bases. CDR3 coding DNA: TGCGCCAGCAGCCAACTGGGACTGCGCCTCAATGAGCAGTTCTTC. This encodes CASSQLGLRLNEQFF.

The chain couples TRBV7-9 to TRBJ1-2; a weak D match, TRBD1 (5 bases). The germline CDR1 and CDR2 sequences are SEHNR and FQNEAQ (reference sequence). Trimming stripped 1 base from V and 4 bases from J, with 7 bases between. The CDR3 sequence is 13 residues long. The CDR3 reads CASSLETVYGYTF. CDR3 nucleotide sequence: TGTGCCAGCAGCTTAGAGACAGTCTATGGCTACACCTTC.

The CDR3 spells CASSYSSPYNPYGYTF. CDR3 DNA sequence: TGTGCCAGCAGTTACTCCTCACCCTATAATCCCTATGGCTACACCTTC. The gene calls are TRBV6-5 and TRBJ1-2; D is unresolved. V shed 0 bases and J shed 4 bases, with 15 bases lying between them. The V gene's germline CDR1 is MNHEY and CDR2 SVGAGI. The CDR3 length is 16 residues.

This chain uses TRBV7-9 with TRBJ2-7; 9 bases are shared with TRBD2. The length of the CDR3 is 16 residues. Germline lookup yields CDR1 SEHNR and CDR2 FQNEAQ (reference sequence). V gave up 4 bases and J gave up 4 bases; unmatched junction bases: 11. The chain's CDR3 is CASSSTGGSGSYEQYF. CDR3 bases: TGTGCCAGCAGCTCCACCGGTGGTAGCGGGAGTTACGAGCAGTACTTC.

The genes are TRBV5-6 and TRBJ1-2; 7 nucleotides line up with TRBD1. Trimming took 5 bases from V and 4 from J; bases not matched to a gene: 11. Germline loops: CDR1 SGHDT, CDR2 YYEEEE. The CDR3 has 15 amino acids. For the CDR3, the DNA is TGTGCCAGCAGACGCCGACAGGGTGTAACCTATGGCTACACCTTC. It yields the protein CASRRRQGVTYGYTF.

CDR3 coding DNA: TGTGCCAGCGGGATGAACACTGAAGCTTTCTTT. It codes for CASGMNTEAFF. This chain uses TRBV27 with TRBJ1-1, with D hard to call. Germline lookup yields CDR1 MNHEY and CDR2 SMNVEV (reference sequence). This CDR3 has 11 residues. V was clipped by 8 bases and J by 0 bases, with 4 bases between them.

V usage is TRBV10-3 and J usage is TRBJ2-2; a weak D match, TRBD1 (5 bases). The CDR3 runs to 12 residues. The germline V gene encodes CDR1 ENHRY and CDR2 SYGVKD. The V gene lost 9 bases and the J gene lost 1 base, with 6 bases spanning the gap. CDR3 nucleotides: TGTGCCATTCAGGGGAACACCGGGGAGCTGTTTTTT. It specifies CAIQGNTGELFF.

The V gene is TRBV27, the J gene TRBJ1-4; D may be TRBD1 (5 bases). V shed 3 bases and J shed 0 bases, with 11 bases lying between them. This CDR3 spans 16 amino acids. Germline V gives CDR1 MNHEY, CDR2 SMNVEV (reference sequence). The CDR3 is CASSLRGRTTNEKLFF. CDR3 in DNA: TGTGCCAGCAGTTTGAGGGGACGGACAACTAATGAAAAACTGTTTTTT. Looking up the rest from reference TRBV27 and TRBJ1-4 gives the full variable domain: EAQVTQNPRYLITVTGKKLTVTCSQNMNHEYMSWYRQDPGLGLRQIYYSMNVEVTDKGDVPEGYKVSRKEKRNFPLILESPSPNQTSLYFCASSLRGRTTNEKLFFGSGTQLSVL.

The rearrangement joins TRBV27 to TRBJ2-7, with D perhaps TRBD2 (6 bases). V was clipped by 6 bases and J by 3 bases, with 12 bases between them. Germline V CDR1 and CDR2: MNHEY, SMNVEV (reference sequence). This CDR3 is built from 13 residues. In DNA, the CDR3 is TGTGCCAGCAGCGGGAGATCGAGCTACGAGCAGTACTTC. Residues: CASSGRSSYEQYF.

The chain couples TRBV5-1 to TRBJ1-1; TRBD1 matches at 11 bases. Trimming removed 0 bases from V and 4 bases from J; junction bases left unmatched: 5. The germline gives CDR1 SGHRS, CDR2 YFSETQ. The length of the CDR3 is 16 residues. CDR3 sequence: CASSLEGTGGSTEAFF. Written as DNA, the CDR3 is TGCGCCAGCAGCTTGGAGGGGACAGGGGGATCCACTGAAGCTTTCTTT. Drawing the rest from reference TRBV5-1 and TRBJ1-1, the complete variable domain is KAGVTQTPRYLIKTRGQQVTLSCSPISGHRSVSWYQQTPGQGLQFLFEYFSETQRNKGNFPGRFSGRQFSNSRSEMNVSTLELGDSALYLCASSLEGTGGSTEAFFGQGTRLTVV.

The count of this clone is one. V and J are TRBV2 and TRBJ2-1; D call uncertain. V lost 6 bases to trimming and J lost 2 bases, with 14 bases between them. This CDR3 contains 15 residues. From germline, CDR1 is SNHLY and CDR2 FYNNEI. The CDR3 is CASSESRTTYNEQFF. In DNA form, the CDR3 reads TGTGCCAGCAGCGAATCCCGTACTACCTACAATGAGCAGTTCTTC.

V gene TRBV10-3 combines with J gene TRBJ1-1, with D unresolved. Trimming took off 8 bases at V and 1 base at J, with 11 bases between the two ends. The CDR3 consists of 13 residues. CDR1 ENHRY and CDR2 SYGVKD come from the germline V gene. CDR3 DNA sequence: TGTGCCATCGGACGGATGGGGAACACTGAAGCTTTCTTT. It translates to CAIGRMGNTEAFF.

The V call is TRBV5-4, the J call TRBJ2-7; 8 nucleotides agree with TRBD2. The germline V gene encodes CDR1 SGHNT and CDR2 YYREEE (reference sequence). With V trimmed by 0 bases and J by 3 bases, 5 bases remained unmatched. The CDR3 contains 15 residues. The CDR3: CASSLDGTRGYEQYF. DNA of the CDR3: TGTGCCAGCAGCTTGGATGGGACTAGGGGCTACGAGCAGTACTTC.

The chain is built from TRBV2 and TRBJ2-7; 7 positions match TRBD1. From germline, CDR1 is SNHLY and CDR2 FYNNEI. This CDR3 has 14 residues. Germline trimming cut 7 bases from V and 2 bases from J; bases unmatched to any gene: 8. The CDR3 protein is CASTEGQGAYEQYF. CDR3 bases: TGTGCCAGCACCGAGGGGCAGGGGGCCTACGAGCAGTACTTC.

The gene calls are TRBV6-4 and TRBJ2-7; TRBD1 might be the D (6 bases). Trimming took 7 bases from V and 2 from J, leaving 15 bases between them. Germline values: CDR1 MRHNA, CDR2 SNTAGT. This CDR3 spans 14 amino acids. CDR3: CASTQQGCPYEQYF. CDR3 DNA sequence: TGTGCCAGCACCCAACAGGGTTGCCCCTACGAGCAGTACTTC.

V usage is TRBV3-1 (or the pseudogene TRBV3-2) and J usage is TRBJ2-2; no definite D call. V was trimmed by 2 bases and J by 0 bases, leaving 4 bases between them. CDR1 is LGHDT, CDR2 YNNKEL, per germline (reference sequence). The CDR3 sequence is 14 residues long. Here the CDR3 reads CASSQLANTGELFF. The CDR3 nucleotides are TGTGCCAGCAGCCAACTCGCGAACACCGGGGAGCTGTTTTTT.

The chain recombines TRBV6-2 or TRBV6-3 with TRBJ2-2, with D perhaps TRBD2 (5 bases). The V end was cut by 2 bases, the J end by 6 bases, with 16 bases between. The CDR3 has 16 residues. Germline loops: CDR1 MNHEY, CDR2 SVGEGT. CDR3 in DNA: TGTGCCAGCAGTTACGTCCGGTGGGAGTATGCCGGGGAGCTGTTTTTT. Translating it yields CASSYVRWEYAGELFF.

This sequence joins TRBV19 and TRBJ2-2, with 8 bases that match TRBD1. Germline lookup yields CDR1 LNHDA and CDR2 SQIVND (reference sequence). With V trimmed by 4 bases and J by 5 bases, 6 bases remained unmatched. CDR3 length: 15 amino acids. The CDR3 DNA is TGTGCCAGTAGTAGACCGGGACAGGTAACCGGGGAGCTGTTTTTT. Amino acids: CASSRPGQVTGELFF.

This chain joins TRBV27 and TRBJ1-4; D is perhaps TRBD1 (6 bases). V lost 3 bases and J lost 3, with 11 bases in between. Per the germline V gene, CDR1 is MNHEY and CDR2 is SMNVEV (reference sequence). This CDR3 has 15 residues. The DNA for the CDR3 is TGTGCCAGCAGTTTTGGAGGACAGCCTAATGAAAAACTGTTTTTT. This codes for CASSFGGQPNEKLFF.

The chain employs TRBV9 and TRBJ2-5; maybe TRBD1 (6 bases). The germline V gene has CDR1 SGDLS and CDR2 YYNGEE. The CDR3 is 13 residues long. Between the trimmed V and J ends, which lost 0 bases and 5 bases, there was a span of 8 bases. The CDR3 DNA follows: TGTGCCAGCAGCGTAGACAGGGAGGAGACCCAGTACTTC. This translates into CASSVDREETQYF.

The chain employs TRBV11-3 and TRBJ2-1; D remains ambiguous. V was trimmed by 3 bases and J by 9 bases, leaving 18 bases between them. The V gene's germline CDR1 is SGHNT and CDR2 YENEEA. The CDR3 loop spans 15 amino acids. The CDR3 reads CASSFRQDRQAEQFF. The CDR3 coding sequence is TGTGCCAGCAGCTTCCGGCAGGATCGACAAGCTGAGCAGTTCTTC.

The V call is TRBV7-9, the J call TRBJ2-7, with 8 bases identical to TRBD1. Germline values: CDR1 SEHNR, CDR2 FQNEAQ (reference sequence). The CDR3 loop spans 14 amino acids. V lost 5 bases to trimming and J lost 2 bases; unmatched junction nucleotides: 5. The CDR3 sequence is CASSRTGPTYEQYF. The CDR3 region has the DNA TGTGCCAGCAGCCGGACAGGGCCGACCTACGAGCAGTACTTC.